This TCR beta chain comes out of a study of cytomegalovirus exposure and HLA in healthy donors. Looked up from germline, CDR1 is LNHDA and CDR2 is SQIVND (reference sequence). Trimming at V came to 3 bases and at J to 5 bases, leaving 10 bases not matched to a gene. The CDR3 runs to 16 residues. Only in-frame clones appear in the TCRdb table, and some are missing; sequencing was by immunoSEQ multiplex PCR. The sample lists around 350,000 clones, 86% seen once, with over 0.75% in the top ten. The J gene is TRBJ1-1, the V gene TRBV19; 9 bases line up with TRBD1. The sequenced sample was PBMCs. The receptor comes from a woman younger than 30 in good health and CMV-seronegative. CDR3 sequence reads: CASSIGRTGVGTEAFF. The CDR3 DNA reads TGTGCCAGTAGTATCGGACGGACAGGGGTCGGAACTGAAGCTTTCTTT.